These T cell receptor beta chains were read from a single sample in a study of cytotoxic CD8 clonotypes in ibrutinib-treated CLL. Profiled with immunoSEQ multiplex PCR; TCRdb holds only in-frame clones, not every one. The sample contains 150,000 to 250,000 clones, over 60% of which appear only once. This sample comprised PBMCs, obtained after 24 months of ibrutinib treatment. The origin of the receptors is a human donor with chronic lymphocytic leukemia. The CDR3 runs from the conserved cysteine through the conserved F or W. The D gene is left open where the match is weak. Part of the rows lack a size; the others show once, few, many or a class for expanded clones.

d_gene,abundance,v_gene,j_gene,CDR3aa,CDR3nt
-,-,TRBV6-1,TRBJ2-3,CASSEEVADTQYF,TGTGCCAGCAGTGAAGAGGTTGCAGATACGCAGTATTTT
-,-,TRBV5-1,TRBJ2-2,CASSSTPTNTGELFF,TGCGCCAGCAGCTCAACACCAACGAACACCGGGGAGCTGTTTTTT
TRBD2,-,TRBV7-6,TRBJ2-7,CASSPTSDSYEQYF,TGTGCCAGCAGCCCTACTAGCGATTCCTACGAGCAGTACTTC
-,-,TRBV28,TRBJ1-5,CASTEGNQPQHF,TGTGCCAGCACGGAAGGGAATCAGCCCCAGCATTTT
-,-,TRBV10-1,TRBJ2-3,CASSVAGTDTQYF,TGCGCCAGCAGTGTCGCTGGCACAGATACGCAGTATTTT
-,-,TRBV5-1,TRBJ2-4,CASRGEAGKNIQYF,TGCGCCAGCCGCGGCGAGGCAGGCAAAAACATTCAGTACTTC
TRBD1,-,TRBV28,TRBJ2-7,CASSADRGALVGYEQYF,TGTGCCAGCAGCGCTGACAGGGGGGCTCTTGTAGGCTACGAGCAGTACTTC
TRBD2,once,TRBV7-2,TRBJ2-1,CASSDGLAGYNEQFF,TGTGCCAGCAGCGACGGACTAGCGGGGTACAATGAGCAGTTCTTC
TRBD1,-,TRBV9,TRBJ2-7,CASSVDGTVGEQYF,TGTGCCAGCAGCGTAGATGGGACAGTGGGGGAGCAGTACTTC
-,-,TRBV30,TRBJ2-5,CAWSTKPPPETQYF,TGTGCCTGGAGTACGAAACCCCCTCCGGAGACCCAGTACTTC
-,-,TRBV7-2,TRBJ1-2,CASSFGGRNGYTF,TGTGCCAGCAGCTTTGGGGGCCGGAATGGCTACACCTTC
-,-,TRBV4-1,TRBJ2-1,CASAARGETYNEQFF,TGCGCCAGCGCGGCCAGGGGGGAGACCTACAATGAGCAGTTCTTC
TRBD1,-,TRBV15,TRBJ2-1,CATSRAHPGTGINNEQFF,TGTGCCACCAGCAGAGCTCACCCCGGGACAGGAATCAACAATGAGCAGTTCTTC
-,few,TRBV27,TRBJ1-2,CASMDTNYGYTF,TGTGCCAGCATGGACACCAACTATGGCTACACCTTC
TRBD2,once,TRBV5-5,TRBJ2-1,CASSLVGRATEQFF,TGTGCCAGCAGCTTGGTCGGGAGGGCCACTGAGCAGTTCTTC
TRBD2,once,TRBV18,TRBJ2-5,CASSPVTSGPAETQYF,TGTGCCAGCTCACCGGTAACTAGCGGACCAGCAGAGACCCAGTACTTC
-,many,TRBV10-2,TRBJ1-5,CASSESPGNSNQPQHF,TGCGCCAGCAGTGAGTCGCCAGGGAATAGCAATCAGCCCCAGCATTTT
TRBD2,-,TRBV30,TRBJ2-7,CAWSSGRVYEQYF,TGTGCCTGGAGTAGCGGGAGAGTGTACGAGCAGTACTTC
-,-,TRBV30,TRBJ1-2,CAWEARGSFYGYTF,TGTGCCTGGGAGGCCCGGGGGAGTTTTTATGGCTACACCTTC
TRBD2,-,TRBV7-2,TRBJ2-7,CASSSPTSGRIYEQYF,TGTGCCAGCAGCTCGCCGACTAGCGGGAGGATCTACGAGCAGTACTTC
TRBD2,-,TRBV30,TRBJ2-7,CAWSVQWGVAGGPREQYF,TGTGCCTGGAGTGTACAATGGGGTGTCGCGGGAGGGCCTAGAGAGCAGTACTTC
-,-,TRBV9,TRBJ2-5,CASSLEGRETQYF,TGTGCCAGCAGCCTAGAAGGAAGGGAGACCCAGTACTTC
TRBD1,-,TRBV5-1,TRBJ1-5,CASSAGQGSQPQHF,TGCGCCAGCAGCGCCGGACAGGGAAGCCAGCCCCAGCATTTT